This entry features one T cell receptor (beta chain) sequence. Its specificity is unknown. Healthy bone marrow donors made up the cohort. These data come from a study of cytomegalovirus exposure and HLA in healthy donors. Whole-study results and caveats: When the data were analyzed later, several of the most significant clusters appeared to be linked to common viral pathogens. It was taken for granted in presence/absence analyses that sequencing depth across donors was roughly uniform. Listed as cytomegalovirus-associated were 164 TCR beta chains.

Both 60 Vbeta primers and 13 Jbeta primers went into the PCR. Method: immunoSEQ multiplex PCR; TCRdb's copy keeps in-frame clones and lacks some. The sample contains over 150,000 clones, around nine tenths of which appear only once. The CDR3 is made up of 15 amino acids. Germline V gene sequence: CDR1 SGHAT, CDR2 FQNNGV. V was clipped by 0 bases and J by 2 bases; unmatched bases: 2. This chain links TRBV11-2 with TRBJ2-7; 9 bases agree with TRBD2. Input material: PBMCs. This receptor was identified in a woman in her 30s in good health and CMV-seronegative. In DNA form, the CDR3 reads TGTGCCAGCAGCTTAGACAGCGGGAGGACCTACGAGCAGTACTTC. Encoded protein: CASSLDSGRTYEQYF. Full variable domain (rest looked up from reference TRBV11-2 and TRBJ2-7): EAGVAQSPRYKIIEKRQSVAFWCNPISGHATLYWYQQILGQGPKLLIQFQNNGVVDDSQLPKDRFSAERLKGVDSTLKIQPAKLEDSAVYLCASSLDSGRTYEQYFGPGTRLTVT.